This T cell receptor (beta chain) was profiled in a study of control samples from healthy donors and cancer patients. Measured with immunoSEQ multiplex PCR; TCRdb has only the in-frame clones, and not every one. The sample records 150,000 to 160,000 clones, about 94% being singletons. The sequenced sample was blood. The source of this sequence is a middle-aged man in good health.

The CDR3 DNA is TGTGCCAGCAGGGGCGCCGGAAACATTCAGTACTTC. It translates to CASRGAGNIQYF. J is TRBJ2-4 and V is TRBV12-3 or TRBV12-4; the D is unclear. Trimming pared 6 bases from V and 6 bases from J, leaving 9 bases between. This CDR3 region has 12 residues.